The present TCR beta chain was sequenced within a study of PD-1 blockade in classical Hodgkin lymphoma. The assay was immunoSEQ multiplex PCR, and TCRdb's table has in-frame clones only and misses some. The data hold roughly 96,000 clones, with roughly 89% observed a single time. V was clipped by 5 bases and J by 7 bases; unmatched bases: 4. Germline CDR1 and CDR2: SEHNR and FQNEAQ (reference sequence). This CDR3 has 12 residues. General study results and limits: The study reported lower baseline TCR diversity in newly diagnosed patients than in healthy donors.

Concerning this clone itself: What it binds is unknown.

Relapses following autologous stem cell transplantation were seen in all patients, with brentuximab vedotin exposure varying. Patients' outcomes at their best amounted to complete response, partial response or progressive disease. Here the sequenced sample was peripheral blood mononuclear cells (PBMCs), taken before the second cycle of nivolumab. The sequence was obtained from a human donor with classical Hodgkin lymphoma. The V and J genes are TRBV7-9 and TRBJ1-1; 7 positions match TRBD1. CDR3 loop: CASSQDRVEAFF. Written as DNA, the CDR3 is TGTGCCAGCAGCCAAGACAGGGTTGAAGCTTTCTTT.